This is a list of T cell receptor beta chains from one sample in a study of OX40 agonist ivuxolimab in advanced cancers. Repertoires were generated with immunoSEQ multiplex PCR, while TCRdb's copy carries only in-frame clones and drops some. The table has about 55,000 clones, roughly 82% seen once. The sample was CD4+ or CD8+ T cells sorted from blood, taken in a trial of the OX40 agonist ivuxolimab. These TCRs come from an adult with an advanced solid tumor such as melanoma, head and neck, liver or kidney cancer. Each CDR3 is given with its conserved first and last residue. The D gene is left open where the match is weak. Rows may omit the clone size; those that give it use once, few, many or a size class.

d_call	v_call	j_call	clone_size	cdr3_nt	cdr3_aa
NA	TRBV6-1	TRBJ2-5	NA	TGTGCCAGCAGTGCTGGGCGGGCCCTAGGAGAGACCCAGTACTTC	CASSAGRALGETQYF
NA	TRBV10-2	TRBJ1-6	many	TGCGCCAGGGGTAACTCCTATAATTCACCCCTCCACTTT	CARGNSYNSPLHF
NA	TRBV5-1	TRBJ2-7	NA	TGCGCCAGCAGCTTGGAGGGCAGGGCCGCCTACGAGCAGTACTTC	CASSLEGRAAYEQYF
TRBD2	TRBV7-9	TRBJ2-7	NA	TGTGCCAGCAGCTCTGGACTAGCGGGAGTTAATTACGAGCAGTACTTC	CASSSGLAGVNYEQYF
NA	TRBV10-3	TRBJ2-3	NA	TGTGCCATCAGTGAGTGGGGCGGGTTCACAGATACGCAGTATTTT	CAISEWGGFTDTQYF
NA	TRBV6-1	TRBJ2-1	NA	TGTGCCAGCAGTGAAGTGACTAGTAGGAACAATGAGCAGTTCTTC	CASSEVTSRNNEQFF
TRBD2	TRBV6-1	TRBJ2-1	once	TGTGCCAGCAGTCGGGTAGCGGGAAGCCATGAGCAGTTCTTC	CASSRVAGSHEQFF
NA	TRBV9	TRBJ1-1	NA	TGTGCCAGCAGCGTAGGGCCCGGGGGGGTTGGCACTGAAGCTTTCTTT	CASSVGPGGVGTEAFF
NA	TRBV7-6	TRBJ1-4	NA	TGTGCCAGCAGCTTAGGATCAGGTGCAACTAATGAAAAACTGTTTTTT	CASSLGSGATNEKLFF
NA	TRBV29-1	TRBJ1-2	NA	TGCAGCGTGGAGGGGTCGGGGAATGGCTACACCTTC	CSVEGSGNGYTF
TRBD2	TRBV5-5	TRBJ2-1	NA	TGTGCCAGCAGCTGGGCCGGGACTAGCGGGGCTTCCTACAATGAGCAGTTCTTC	CASSWAGTSGASYNEQFF
TRBD1	TRBV19	TRBJ2-1	NA	TGTGCCAGTAGTACTAACAGGGGCTCCTACAATGAGCAGTTCTTC	CASSTNRGSYNEQFF
TRBD1	TRBV7-6	TRBJ2-5	once	TGTGCCAGCAGCTCCTCCGACAGGGGGCTCACAGAGACCCAGTACTTC	CASSSSDRGLTETQYF
NA	TRBV7-3	TRBJ2-1	few	TGTGCCAGCAGCTCAAACCCGGGGGTCGGGTACAATGAGCAGTTCTTC	CASSSNPGVGYNEQFF
TRBD1	TRBV2	TRBJ2-7	NA	TGTGCCAGCAGTGAAGCATATGACAGGGTAAGAAGCTTC	CASSEAYDRVRSF
TRBD2	TRBV14	TRBJ2-3	once	TGTGCCAGCAGCTTTCAGCGGGGGAGCTTCACAGATACGCAGTATTTT	CASSFQRGSFTDTQYF
NA	TRBV30	TRBJ1-1	NA	TGTGCCTGGAGTGTAACCAGGTCGCTGAACACTGAAGCTTTCTTT	CAWSVTRSLNTEAFF
NA	TRBV2	TRBJ2-7	NA	TGTGCCAGCAGGATGACACGTACCTCCTACGAGCAGTACTTC	CASRMTRTSYEQYF
NA	TRBV20-1	TRBJ1-4	NA	TGCAGTGCTGCAGGGGACGAAAAACTGTTTTTT	CSAAGDEKLFF
NA	TRBV18	TRBJ2-5	NA	TGTGCCAGCTCAAGGGGGGTATTGGGCGAGACCCAGTACTTC	CASSRGVLGETQYF
NA	TRBV27	TRBJ1-3	once	TGTGCCAGCAGTCCGAGGGGCCGGGCCTCTGGAAACACCATATATTTT	CASSPRGRASGNTIYF
NA	TRBV21-1	TRBJ2-4	NA	TGTGCCAGCAGCAAAGTGGTGCGGGAGGGCTTAAACATTCAGTACTTC	CASSKVVREGLNIQYF
NA	TRBV11-3	TRBJ2-6	NA	TGTGCCAGCAGCTTAGCAGGGTCTGGGGCCAACGTCCTGACTTTC	CASSLAGSGANVLTF
NA	TRBV6-5	TRBJ2-7	NA	TGTGCCAGCAGTTACAGGAAGGGGACCCCTTACGAGCAGTACTTC	CASSYRKGTPYEQYF
NA	TRBV10-2	TRBJ2-4	NA	TGCGCCAGCAGTGAGCTTCTAGCCAAAAACATTCAGTACTTC	CASSELLAKNIQYF
NA	TRBV5-1	TRBJ2-5	few	TGCGCCAGCAGCTTGGTACCGTCGGGACAAGGGGAGACCCAGTACTTC	CASSLVPSGQGETQYF
NA	TRBV19	TRBJ1-5	NA	TGTGCCAGTACCCCGGGGGCAGGACGGGATAGCAATCAGCCCCAGCATTTT	CASTPGAGRDSNQPQHF
NA	TRBV18	TRBJ2-7	once	TGTGCCAGCTCACCCCTGGACAGACCCTACGAGCAGTACTTC	CASSPLDRPYEQYF
NA	TRBV6-5	TRBJ2-1	once	TGTGCCAGCAGTTACTCGAGGCAGGGGGGGGCCAATGAGCAGTTCTTC	CASSYSRQGGANEQFF
NA	TRBV5-1	TRBJ1-1	once	TGCGCCAGCAGCTTGCAGCCAGGGCGCGACACTGAAGCTTTCTTT	CASSLQPGRDTEAFF
NA	TRBV5-1	TRBJ1-4	NA	TGCGCCAGCGGCCTGACAGGCCAAACTAATGAAAAACTGTTTTTT	CASGLTGQTNEKLFF
TRBD1	TRBV7-8	TRBJ2-1	NA	TGTGCCAGCAGGAACCCAAAGGGGGCCGGGTCCTACAATGAGCAGTTCTTC	CASRNPKGAGSYNEQFF
NA	TRBV6-5	TRBJ1-2	few	TGTGCCAGCAGTTACGGAAGGGAGAACCCTCTCTATGGCTACACCTTC	CASSYGRENPLYGYTF
NA	TRBV19	TRBJ1-1	NA	TGTGCCAGTAGTAGCAAGGGCGGGACTGAAGCTTTCTTT	CASSSKGGTEAFF
TRBD2	TRBV7-3	TRBJ2-1	NA	TGTGCCAGCAGCAGGGGGCTAGCGGGAGGCCCCGAGCAGTTCTTC	CASSRGLAGGPEQFF